What follows are 11 T cell receptor beta chains derived from one specimen sequenced in a study of blood T cells in healthy people across ages. Primers used in a second PCR of about 7 to 12 cycles were a sample-barcoded 5' primer and a J-beta primer mix. TCRdb called the 5' RACE reads again in MiXCR, with one record for every CDR3 protein. The sample consists of over 1,500,000 distinct CDR3 sequences, roughly 52% of them appearing once. The sample comprised blood. These receptors came from a woman between 40 and 50 years old in good health.

As for this clonotype: The junction and the germline gene differ at one end; a read error may be behind it. This rearrangement joins TRBV20-1 to TRBJ2-3; 8 bases agree with TRBD2. This CDR3 contains 16 residues. Germline-derived CDR1 and CDR2 are DFQATT and SNEGSKA (reference sequence). CDR3 residues: CSTRDPSGGRSDTQYF. CDR3 in DNA: TGCAGTACTAGAGATCCCAGCGGGGGTCGATCGGATACGCAGTATTTT.

CDR3 DNA sequence: TGCGCCAGCAGCCAAGGACACACATACACCGGGGAGCTGTTTTTT. As protein: CASSQGHTYTGELFF. The chain couples TRBV4-3 to TRBJ2-2, with D unclear. In germline, CDR1 is LGHNA, CDR2 YSLEER. Trimming removed 1 base from V and 3 bases from J, with 9 bases in between. This CDR3 has 15 residues.

The genes are TRBV4-1 and TRBJ2-3, with 12 bases lining up with TRBD2. CDR3 length: 17 residues. Per the germline V gene, CDR1 is MGHRA and CDR2 is YSYEKL. The ends lost 4 bases at V and 5 bases at J; junction bases unmatched: 10. The CDR3 spells CASSLSGLAGTVDTQYF. CDR3 sequence (DNA): TGCGCCAGCAGCCTCTCCGGACTAGCGGGGACCGTAGATACGCAGTATTTT.

This chain joins TRBV9 and TRBJ2-1; TRBD2 aligns across 8 bases. V trimming: 2 bases; J trimming: 3 bases; junction bases outside the gene matches: 4. The germline V gene has CDR1 SGDLS and CDR2 YYNGEE. The length of the CDR3 is 15 residues. CDR3 residues: CASSVRGGRYNEQFF. DNA of the CDR3: TGTGCCAGCAGCGTCCGGGGGGGCCGCTACAATGAGCAGTTCTTC.

This chain joins TRBV5-5 and TRBJ2-1, with D possibly matching TRBD2 (6 bases). V lost 2 bases, J lost 2 bases, and 11 bases lay in between. The CDR3 length is 15 residues. Germline values: CDR1 SGHKS, CDR2 YYEKEE (reference sequence). CDR3 nucleotides: TGTGCCAGCAGCTTACTGCGGGGAGCCTACAATGAGCAGTTCTTC. The encoded protein is CASSLLRGAYNEQFF. The full variable domain, rest sourced from reference TRBV5-5 and TRBJ2-1, is DAGVTQSPTHLIKTRGQQVTLRCSPISGHKSVSWYQQVLGQGPQFIFQYYEKEERGRGNFPDRFSARQFPNYSSELNVNALLLGDSALYLCASSLLRGAYNEQFFGPGTRLTVL.

This clonotype has at least ten counts. This chain joins TRBV7-2 and TRBJ2-1; D gene unclear. Trimming took off 3 bases at V and 6 bases at J, with 3 bases between the two ends. The CDR3 runs to 11 residues. From germline, CDR1 is SGHTA and CDR2 FQGNSA. As DNA, the CDR3 is TGTGCCAGCAGCTTCGTCAATGAGCAGTTCTTC. It encodes CASSFVNEQFF.

This sequence joins TRBV7-2 and TRBJ2-3, with D tentatively TRBD2 (7 bases). Germline lookup yields CDR1 SGHTA and CDR2 FQGNSA. This CDR3 has 18 amino acids. Trimming pared 5 bases from V and 1 base from J, leaving 22 bases between. The CDR3 reads CASSLPGGGGGGTDTQYF. The CDR3 DNA reads as TGTGCCAGCAGCCTCCCGGGGGGCGGGGGCGGAGGCACAGATACGCAGTATTTT.

V gene TRBV7-2 combines with J gene TRBJ2-1; tentative D call: TRBD2 (5 bases). CDR3 length equals 16 residues. V lost 4 bases to trimming and J lost 0 bases, with 13 bases between them. CDR1 SGHTA and CDR2 FQGNSA come from the germline V gene. CDR3 sequence (DNA): TGTGCCAGCAGCTCGAATATAGGGAGCTCCTACAATGAGCAGTTCTTC. This encodes CASSSNIGSSYNEQFF.

J is TRBJ1-2 and V is TRBV27, with 7 nucleotides matching TRBD1. Germline CDR1 reads MNHEY; CDR2 reads SMNVEV (reference sequence). The CDR3 is made up of 14 amino acids. Trimming took 4 bases from V and 4 from J; bases not matched to a gene: 6. Written as DNA, the CDR3 is TGTGCCAGCAGTTCACACACAGGGGCCTATGGCTACACCTTC. It codes for CASSSHTGAYGYTF.

The rearrangement joins TRBV6-6 to TRBJ1-2; TRBD1 aligns across 11 bases. Losses at the gene ends were 7 bases for V and 7 bases for J; bases not matched to a gene: 14. CDR1 and CDR2 (germline): MNHNY, SVGAGI (reference sequence). The CDR3 is 16 residues long. CDR3 nucleotides: TGTGCCAGCAATGAGATCAGGACAGGGGGCGTTGGTGGCTACACCTTC. The encoded protein is CASNEIRTGGVGGYTF.

This clonotype was picked up a small number of times. This rearrangement joins TRBV7-9 to TRBJ2-1; TRBD1 aligns across 10 bases. Germline assignment: CDR1 SEHNR and CDR2 FQNEAQ (reference sequence). V lost 5 bases and J lost 7; bases outside the gene matches: 11. The CDR3 runs to 16 residues. The CDR3 DNA reads TGTGCCAGCAGCGAAACCGGGACAGGGGTAGGAAATGAGCAGTTCTTC. This sequence encodes CASSETGTGVGNEQFF.